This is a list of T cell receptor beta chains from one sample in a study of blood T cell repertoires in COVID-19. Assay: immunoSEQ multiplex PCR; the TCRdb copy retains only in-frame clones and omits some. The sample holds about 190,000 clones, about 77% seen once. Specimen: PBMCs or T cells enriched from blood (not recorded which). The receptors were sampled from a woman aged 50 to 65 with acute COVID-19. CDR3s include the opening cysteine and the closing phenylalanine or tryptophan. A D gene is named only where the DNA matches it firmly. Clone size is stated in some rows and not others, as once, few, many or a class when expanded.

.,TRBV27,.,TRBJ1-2,CASSLSVGSHGYTF,TGTGCCAGCAGTTTATCGGTGGGCTCCCATGGCTACACCTTC
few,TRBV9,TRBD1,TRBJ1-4,CASSSGTGGQNEKLFF,TGTGCCAGCAGCTCGGGGACAGGAGGGCAAAATGAAAAACTGTTTTTT
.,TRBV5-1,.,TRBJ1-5,CASSLQGSSNQPQHF,TGCGCCAGCAGCTTACAGGGTTCGAGCAATCAGCCCCAGCATTTT
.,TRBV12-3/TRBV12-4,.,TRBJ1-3,CASRGDPGNTIYF,TGTGCCAGCAGGGGCGACCCCGGAAACACCATATATTTT
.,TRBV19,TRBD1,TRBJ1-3,CASSIRTGPRNTIYF,TGTGCCAGTAGTATAAGGACAGGCCCTCGGAACACCATATATTTT
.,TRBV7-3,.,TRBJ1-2,CASSQYATSNYGYTF,TGTGCCAGCAGTCAATATGCGACATCTAACTATGGCTACACCTTC
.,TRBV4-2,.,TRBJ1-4,CASSQVPGLNEKLFF,TGTGCCAGCAGCCAAGTTCCAGGGCTTAATGAAAAACTGTTTTTT
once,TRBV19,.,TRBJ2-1,CASSIGDSVSYNEQFF,TGTGCCAGTAGTATAGGCGACAGTGTATCCTACAATGAGCAGTTCTTC
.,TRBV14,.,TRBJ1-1,CASSQDLTIVAEAFF,TGTGCCAGCAGCCAAGATTTAACCATAGTGGCTGAAGCTTTCTTT
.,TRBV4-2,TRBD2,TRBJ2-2,CASSRSDRGGSTGELFF,TGTGCCAGCAGCCGGTCCGACCGGGGGGGGAGCACCGGGGAGCTGTTTTTT
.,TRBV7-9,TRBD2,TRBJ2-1,CASTPGPAGGAYNEQFF,TGTGCCAGCACTCCGGGACCAGCGGGGGGGGCCTACAATGAGCAGTTCTTC
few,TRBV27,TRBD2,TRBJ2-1,CASSSGTHNEQFF,TGTGCCAGCAGCAGCGGGACCCACAATGAGCAGTTCTTC
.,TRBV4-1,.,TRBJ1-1,CASSQFREGNTEAFF,TGCGCCAGCAGCCAATTTCGAGAGGGGAACACTGAAGCTTTCTTT
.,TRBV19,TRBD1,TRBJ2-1,CASNRDRGNEQFF,TGTGCCAGTAATCGGGACAGGGGAAATGAGCAGTTCTTC
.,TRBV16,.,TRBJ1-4,CASSPQRGQSNEKLFF,TGTGCCAGCAGCCCCCAACGAGGACAGTCTAATGAAAAACTGTTTTTT
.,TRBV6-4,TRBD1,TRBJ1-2,CASRNPSGGVDGYTF,TGTGCCAGCAGGAACCCCTCAGGGGGTGTGGATGGCTACACCTTC